Below, one T cell receptor (beta chain) is given with its context. Its antigen is not known. CD45RO-negative, CCR7-positively selected cells formed the naive CD8 fraction, excluding terminally differentiated effector memory CD45RA+ cells. Deep level was the assay's run setting. Across several immunoSEQ plates, the genomic DNA of each subset was split evenly. Each PCR replicate from the sorted subsets contained 150 to 250 ng DNA, which is around 30,000 T cell genomes. Sequencing used immunoSEQ multiplex PCR; TCRdb keeps in-frame clones, though not all of them. The sample holds 1.5 million to 2.5 million clones, less than 95% seen once. The data belong to a study of shared clonotypes between healthy human individuals. Findings of the study overall: A few donors had approximately 4.6% of their naive CD4 clonotypes in common.

This CDR3 has 18 amino acids. Germline V CDR1 and CDR2: LGHNT, FRNRAP. The V segment lost 2 bases and the J segment 3 bases; nucleotides outside the gene matches: 12. The source material was naive CD8+ T cells sorted from blood. This clonotype originated in a man younger than 30 in good health. This sequence joins TRBV12-5 and TRBJ1-4; 7 nucleotides match TRBD1. As DNA, the CDR3 is TGTGCTAGTGGTTTGCCCACGGAGGGGGACAGTCCTAATGAAAAACTGTTTTTT. Translating gives CASGLPTEGDSPNEKLFF.